These 10 T cell receptor beta chains were all obtained from the same sample, sequenced in a study of blood T cell repertoires in COVID-19. The protocol was immunoSEQ multiplex PCR, while the TCRdb copy is restricted to in-frame clones and leaves out a portion. The sample holds over 150,000 clones, about 80% seen once. Sequenced material: PBMCs or T cells enriched from blood (not recorded which). These receptors originate from a man aged 35-49 years who had recovered from COVID-19.

The J gene is TRBJ2-7, the V gene TRBV7-2; 7 bases fit TRBD1. CDR1 is SGHTA, CDR2 FQGNSA, per germline. Trimming at V came to 2 bases and at J to 2 bases, leaving 9 bases not matched to a gene. This CDR3 is built from 16 residues. The CDR3, as DNA: TGTGCCAGCAGCTTACTCCAAGACAGGGCGCCCTACGAGCAGTACTTC. Protein: CASSLLQDRAPYEQYF.

The genes are TRBV28 and TRBJ1-3; maybe TRBD1 (6 bases). Between the trimmed V and J ends, which lost 4 bases and 0 bases, there was a span of 13 bases. Per the germline V gene, CDR1 is MDHEN and CDR2 is SYDVKM. CDR3 length: 16 residues. This CDR3 is CASSSDRYYSGNTIYF. CDR3 nucleotide sequence: TGTGCCAGCAGTTCCGACAGGTACTACTCTGGAAACACCATATATTTT.

The chain employs TRBV7-8 and TRBJ1-1; TRBD1 matches at 9 bases. V lost 5 bases, J lost 3 bases, and 4 bases stayed unmatched. This CDR3 is 14 amino acids long. CDR1 SGHVS and CDR2 FQNEAQ come from the germline V gene. CDR3 coding DNA: TGTGCCAGCAGCGGAGGGACAGGGCACACTGAAGCTTTCTTT. It translates to CASSGGTGHTEAFF. The whole variable domain, remainder taken from reference TRBV7-8 and TRBJ1-1, is GAGVSQSPRYKVAKRGQDVALRCDPISGHVSLFWYQQALGQGPEFLTYFQNEAQLDKSGLPSDRFFAERPEGSVSTLKIQRTQQEDSAVYLCASSGGTGHTEAFFGQGTRLTVV.

The V gene is TRBV6-2 or TRBV6-3, the J gene TRBJ2-7; 10 bases line up with TRBD2. CDR1 is MNHEY and CDR2 is SVGEGT in the germline V gene. The CDR3 covers 16 residues. Trimming took 2 bases from V and 1 from J; bases not matched to a gene: 5. CDR3 loop: CASSYSLAGVSYEQYF. CDR3 sequence (DNA): TGTGCCAGCAGTTACAGCCTAGCGGGGGTTTCCTACGAGCAGTACTTC.

V is TRBV10-3 and J is TRBJ2-1; TRBD1 agrees at 7 bases. Germline V gene data show CDR1 as ENHRY and CDR2 as SYGVKD. This CDR3 comprises 16 residues. V gave up 6 bases and J gave up 2 bases; unmatched junction bases: 10. Here the CDR3 DNA reads TGTGCCATCAGCCCTAGACAGGGAACAGCCTACAATGAGCAGTTCTTC. Translation: CAISPRQGTAYNEQFF.

The genes are TRBV30 and TRBJ1-1, with 11 bases matching TRBD1. This CDR3 comprises 15 residues. The germline V gene has CDR1 GTSNPN and CDR2 SVGIG (reference sequence). Trimming took 1 base from V and 4 from J; bases not matched to a gene: 5. CDR3: CAWSAGTGGGTEAFF. The CDR3, as DNA: TGTGCCTGGAGTGCCGGGACAGGGGGTGGCACTGAAGCTTTCTTT.

The chain carries TRBV10-3 and TRBJ1-2, with TRBD1 identical over 10 bases. The V segment lost 6 bases and the J segment 4 bases; nucleotides outside the gene matches: 8. The CDR3 loop spans 15 amino acids. Germline V gives CDR1 ENHRY, CDR2 SYGVKD. This chain's CDR3 is CAIRPPTGGAYGYTF. The CDR3 DNA follows: TGTGCCATCAGGCCTCCGACAGGGGGCGCCTATGGCTACACCTTC.

CDR3 residues: CSVEEDSTYEQYF. The CDR3 bases are TGCAGCGTTGAAGAGGACAGTACCTACGAGCAGTACTTC. The chain links TRBV29-1 to TRBJ2-7; D might be TRBD1 (6 bases). There are 13 residues in the CDR3. V lost 0 bases and J 2 bases, leaving 8 bases between the germline ends. CDR1 and CDR2 from the germline V gene are SQVTM and ANQGSEA.

J is TRBJ2-7 and V is TRBV7-2, with D tentatively TRBD2 (6 bases). Germline loops: CDR1 SGHTA, CDR2 FQGNSA. The length of the CDR3 is 16 residues. Between the trimmed V and J ends, which lost 2 bases and 7 bases, there was a span of 21 bases. The CDR3 region is CASSLKGGATLREQYF. The CDR3 DNA reads as TGTGCCAGCAGCTTAAAGGGCGGGGCTACACTACGAGAGCAGTACTTC. Using reference TRBV7-2 and TRBJ2-7 for the parts outside the CDR3, the full variable domain is GAGVSQSPSNKVTEKGKDVELRCDPISGHTALYWYRQSLGQGLEFLIYFQGNSAPDKSGLPSDRFSAERTGGSVSTLTIQRTQQEDSAVYLCASSLKGGATLREQYFGPGTRLTVT.

The chain is built from TRBV4-3 and TRBJ1-5, with a weak D call TRBD1 (6 bases). This CDR3 spans 15 amino acids. Germline lookup yields CDR1 LGHNA and CDR2 YSLEER. Trimming took 1 base from V and 5 from J, leaving 12 bases between them. The CDR3 is CASSQATTGDQPQHF. The CDR3 bases are TGCGCCAGCAGCCAAGCGACGACAGGCGATCAGCCCCAGCATTTT.